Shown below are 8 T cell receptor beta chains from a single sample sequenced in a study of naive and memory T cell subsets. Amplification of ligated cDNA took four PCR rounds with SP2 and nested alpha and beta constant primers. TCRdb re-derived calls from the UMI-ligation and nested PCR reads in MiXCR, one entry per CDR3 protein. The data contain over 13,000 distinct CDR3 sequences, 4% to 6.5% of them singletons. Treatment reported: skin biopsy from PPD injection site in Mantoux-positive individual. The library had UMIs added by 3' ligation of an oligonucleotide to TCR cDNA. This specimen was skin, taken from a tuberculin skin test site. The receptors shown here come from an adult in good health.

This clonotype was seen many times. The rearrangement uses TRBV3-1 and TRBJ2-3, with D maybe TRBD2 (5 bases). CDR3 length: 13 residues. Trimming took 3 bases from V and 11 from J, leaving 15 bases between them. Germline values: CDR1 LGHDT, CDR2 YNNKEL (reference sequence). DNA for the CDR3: TGTGCCAGCAGCCAGGACTCTAGGGTTATGCAGTATTTT. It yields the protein CASSQDSRVMQYF.

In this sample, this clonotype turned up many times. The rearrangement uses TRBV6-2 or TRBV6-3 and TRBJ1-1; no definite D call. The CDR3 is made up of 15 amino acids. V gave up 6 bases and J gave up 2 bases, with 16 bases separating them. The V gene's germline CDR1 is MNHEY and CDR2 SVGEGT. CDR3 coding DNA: TGTGCCAGCAGATTTAGTGGGCGTACAAACACTGAAGCTTTCTTT. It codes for CASRFSGRTNTEAFF.

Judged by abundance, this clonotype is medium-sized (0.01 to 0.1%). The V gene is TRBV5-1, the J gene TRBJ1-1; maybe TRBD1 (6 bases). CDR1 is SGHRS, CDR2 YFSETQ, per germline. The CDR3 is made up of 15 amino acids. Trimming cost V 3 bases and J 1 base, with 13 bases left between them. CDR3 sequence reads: CASSSDGQPNTEAFF. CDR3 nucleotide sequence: TGCGCCAGCAGCTCCGATGGACAGCCGAACACTGAAGCTTTCTTT.

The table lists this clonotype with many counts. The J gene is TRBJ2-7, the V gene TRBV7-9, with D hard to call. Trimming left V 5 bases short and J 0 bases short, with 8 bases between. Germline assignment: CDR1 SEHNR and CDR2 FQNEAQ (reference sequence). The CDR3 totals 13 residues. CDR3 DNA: TGTGCCAGCAGCGACGGCCGCTCCTACGAGCAGTACTTC. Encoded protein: CASSDGRSYEQYF.

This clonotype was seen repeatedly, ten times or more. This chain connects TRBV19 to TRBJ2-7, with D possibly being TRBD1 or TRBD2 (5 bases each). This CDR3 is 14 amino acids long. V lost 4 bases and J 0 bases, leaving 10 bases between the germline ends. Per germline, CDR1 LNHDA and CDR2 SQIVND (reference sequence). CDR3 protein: CASSTRDGSYEQYF. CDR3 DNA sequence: TGTGCCAGTAGTACCCGGGACGGCTCCTACGAGCAGTACTTC. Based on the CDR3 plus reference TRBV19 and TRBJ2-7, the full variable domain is DGGITQSPKYLFRKEGQNVTLSCEQNLNHDAMYWYRQDPGQGLRLIYYSQIVNDFQKGDIAEGYSVSREKKESFPLTVTSAQKNPTAFYLCASSTRDGSYEQYFGPGTRLTVT.

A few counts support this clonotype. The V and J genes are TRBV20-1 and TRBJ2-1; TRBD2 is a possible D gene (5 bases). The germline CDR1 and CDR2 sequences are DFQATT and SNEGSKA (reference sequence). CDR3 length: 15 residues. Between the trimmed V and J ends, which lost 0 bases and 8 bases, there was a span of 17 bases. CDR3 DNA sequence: TGCAGTGCTAGAGATAGCAGCGATGGAGGTGATGAGCAGTTCTTC. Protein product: CSARDSSDGGDEQFF.

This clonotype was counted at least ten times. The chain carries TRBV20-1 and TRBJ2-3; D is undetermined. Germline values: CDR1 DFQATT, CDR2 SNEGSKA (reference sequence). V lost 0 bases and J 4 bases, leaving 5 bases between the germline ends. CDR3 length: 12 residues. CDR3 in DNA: TGCAGTGCTAGAGATCATTCAGATACGCAGTATTTT. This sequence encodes CSARDHSDTQYF.

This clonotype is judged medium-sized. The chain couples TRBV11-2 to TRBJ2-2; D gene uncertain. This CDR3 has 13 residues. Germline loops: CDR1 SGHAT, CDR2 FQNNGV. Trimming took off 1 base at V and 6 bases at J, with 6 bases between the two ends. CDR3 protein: CASSLAGAGELFF. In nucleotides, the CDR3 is TGTGCCAGCAGCTTAGCTGGGGCCGGGGAGCTGTTTTTT.